This T cell receptor (beta chain) came from a study of CD8 T cells in Susac syndrome (dated by TCRdb to the late 2010s). About the study as a whole: Repertoire sequencing was used to test whether CD8+ T cell activation and differentiation in Susac syndrome was antigen driven. CD8+ T cell repertoire clonality was compared between about 12 healthy donors, some 14 Susac syndrome patients and approximately 16 multiple sclerosis patients. Summary of the overall study and its limitations: The study acknowledged that relatively few individuals were included in the TCR sequencing and HLA analysis.

Regarding this clonotype: Which antigen it targets is not known. Base qualities are not at hand, and no much larger clone is one base apart.

Peripheral blood CD8+ and CD4+ T cells from healthy donors, Susac syndrome patients and multiple sclerosis patients were profiled using high-throughput TCR beta sequencing. The multiple sclerosis controls were treatment-naive patients who had stable or active relapsing-remitting disease and met the revised McDonald criteria. Bulk CD8+ and CD4+ T cells were purified by magnetic negative isolation, while CD8+ TEMRA cells were enriched using FACS. Blood was collected in EDTA tubes and processed within 24 hours, with PBMCs isolated through density gradient centrifugation. PBMCs intended for TCR sequencing were cryopreserved in liquid nitrogen and thawed later in a water bath at 37 degrees C. A purity of at least 90% was achieved for sorted or isolated CD4+, CD8+ and CD8+ TEMRA cells. RNA was extracted with the RNeasy kit and 0.5 to 1 ug was reverse transcribed using random hexamers. TCR beta CDR3 regions were amplified with the immunoSEQ multiplex PCR assay covering 54 Vbeta and 13 Jbeta segments. PCR amplification bias was corrected by using a synthetic template baseline for primer optimization and computational correction. Under the source paper's analysis protocol: Reads were annotated to V, D and J genes according to IMGT and were analyzed with immunoSEQ Analyzer, with only productive sequences retained. Clonality was calculated as one minus the Shannon entropy normalized by log2 of the number of productive unique sequences. For each patient and control, public and private clones were evaluated among the 100 most prevalent clones. Clones were defined as Susac-specific when absent from the healthy and MS cohorts, from roughly 1,000 published viral clones and from other ImmuneACCESS disease sequences. TCRdb trimmed the raw reads at Q25, called clones with MiXCR and kept productive beta chains. Rows merge per CDR3 protein into single entries with the most common DNA and genes. TCRdb's processing, not the study's, gives the V and J calls here. The sample includes some 450,000 distinct CDR3 sequences, with around 83% observed a single time. The top ten clonotypes cover roughly 0.11% of the sample.

The CDR3 sequence holds 12 residues, the cysteine and phenylalanine included. The only DNA kept is the CDR3, 36 bases in frame from the first base. From the germline V gene (reference sequence), CDR1 is DFQATT and CDR2 is SNEGSKA. Sequencing was carried out using CD8+ T cells from PBMCs. The chain links TRBV20-1 with TRBJ2-7; tentative D gene TRBD2, with 6 bases matching. This sequence was found in a human donor with multiple sclerosis. The nucleotide sequence reads as follows: TGCAGCGTGGAGGGCTCTACCTACGAGCAGTACTTC. It specifies CSVEGSTYEQYF.